This T cell receptor beta chain was retrieved from a study of Ad26.COV2.S vaccination and SARS-CoV-2 variants. The overall study: Once or twice, 56 days apart, Ad26.COV2.S was delivered intramuscularly.

The table came from immunoSEQ multiplex PCR; TCRdb's copy has only in-frame clones and leaves some out. The sample contains around 450,000 clones, about 91% of which appear only once. Note on this clone: The antigen is not known.

V lost 4 bases and J 2 bases, leaving 9 bases between the germline ends. The CDR3 covers 13 residues. Per germline, CDR1 SGHDT and CDR2 YYEEEE. General observations from the study: Placebo and vaccine recipients had non-spike TCR breadth that was similar.

Treatment defined: roughly 19 received Ad26.COV2.S at low or high dose, single or two shots; 5 received placebo; per-sample allocation not given. Sampling happened 63 days after the first vaccine or placebo injection. This clonotype was obtained from a person between 18 and 60 years old who received the Ad26.COV2.S COVID-19 vaccine or a placebo. The material sequenced was peripheral blood, taken in a trial of Ad26.COV2.S vaccine versus placebo. This sequence joins TRBV5-6 and TRBJ1-2; the D is unclear. The CDR3 DNA reads TGTGCCAGCAGCCGAGACGAAAACTATGGCTACACCTTC. This sequence encodes CASSRDENYGYTF.